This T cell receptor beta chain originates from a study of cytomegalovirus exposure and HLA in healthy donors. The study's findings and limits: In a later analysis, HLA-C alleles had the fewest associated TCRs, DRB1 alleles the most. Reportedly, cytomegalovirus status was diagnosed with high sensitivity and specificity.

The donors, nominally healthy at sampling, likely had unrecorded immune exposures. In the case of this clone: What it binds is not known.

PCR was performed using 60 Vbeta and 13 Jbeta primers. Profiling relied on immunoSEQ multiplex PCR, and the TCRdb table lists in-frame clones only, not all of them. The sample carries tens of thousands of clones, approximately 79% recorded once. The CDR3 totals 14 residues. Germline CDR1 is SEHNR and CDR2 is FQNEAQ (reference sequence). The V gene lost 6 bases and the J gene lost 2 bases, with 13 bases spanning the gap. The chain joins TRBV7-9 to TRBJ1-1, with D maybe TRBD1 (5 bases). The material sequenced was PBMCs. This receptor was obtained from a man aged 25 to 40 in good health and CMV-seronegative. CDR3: CASSRNTGNTEAFF. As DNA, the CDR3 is TGTGCCAGCAGTCGTAACACAGGAAACACTGAAGCTTTCTTT.